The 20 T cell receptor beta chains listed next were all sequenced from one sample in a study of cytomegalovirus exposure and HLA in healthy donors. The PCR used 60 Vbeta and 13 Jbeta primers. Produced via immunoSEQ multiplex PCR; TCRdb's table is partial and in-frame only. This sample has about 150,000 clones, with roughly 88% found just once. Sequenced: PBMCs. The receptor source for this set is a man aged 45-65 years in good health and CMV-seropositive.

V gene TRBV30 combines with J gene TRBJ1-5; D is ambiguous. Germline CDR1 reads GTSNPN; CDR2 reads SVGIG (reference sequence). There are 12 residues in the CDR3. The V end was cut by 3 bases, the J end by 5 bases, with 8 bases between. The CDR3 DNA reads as TGTGCCTGGAGATTCGGAGATCAGCCCCAGCATTTT. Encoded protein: CAWRFGDQPQHF.

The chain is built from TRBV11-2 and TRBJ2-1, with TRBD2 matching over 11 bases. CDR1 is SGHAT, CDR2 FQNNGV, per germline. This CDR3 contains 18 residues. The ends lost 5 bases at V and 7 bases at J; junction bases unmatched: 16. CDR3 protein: CASSPRGASGGLGNEQFF. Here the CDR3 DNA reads TGTGCCAGCAGCCCAAGGGGGGCTAGCGGGGGGCTTGGGAATGAGCAGTTCTTC. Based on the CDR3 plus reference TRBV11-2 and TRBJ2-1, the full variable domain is EAGVAQSPRYKIIEKRQSVAFWCNPISGHATLYWYQQILGQGPKLLIQFQNNGVVDDSQLPKDRFSAERLKGVDSTLKIQPAKLEDSAVYLCASSPRGASGGLGNEQFFGPGTRLTVL.

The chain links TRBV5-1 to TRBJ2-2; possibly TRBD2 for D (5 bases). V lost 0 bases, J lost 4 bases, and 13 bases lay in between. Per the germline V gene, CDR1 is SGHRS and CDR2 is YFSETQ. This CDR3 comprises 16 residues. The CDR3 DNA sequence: TGCGCCAGCAGCTTGGTCGTCCGAGGGAGCACCGGGGAGCTGTTTTTT. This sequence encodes CASSLVVRGSTGELFF.

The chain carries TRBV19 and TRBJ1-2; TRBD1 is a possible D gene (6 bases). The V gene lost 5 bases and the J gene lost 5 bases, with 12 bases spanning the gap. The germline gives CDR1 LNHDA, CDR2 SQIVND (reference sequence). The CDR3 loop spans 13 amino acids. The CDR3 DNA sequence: TGTGCCAGTAGTCCCCGGACAGCTTATGGCTACACCTTC. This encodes CASSPRTAYGYTF.

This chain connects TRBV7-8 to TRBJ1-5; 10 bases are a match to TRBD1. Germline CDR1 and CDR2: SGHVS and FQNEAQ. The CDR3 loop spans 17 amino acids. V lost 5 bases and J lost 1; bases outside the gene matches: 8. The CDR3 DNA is TGTGCCAGCAGCCCAGGGACAGGGGCACGAAGCAATCAGCCCCAGCATTTT. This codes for CASSPGTGARSNQPQHF.

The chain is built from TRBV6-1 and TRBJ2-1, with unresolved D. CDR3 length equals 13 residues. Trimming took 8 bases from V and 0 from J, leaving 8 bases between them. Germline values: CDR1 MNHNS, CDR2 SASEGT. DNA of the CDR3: TGTGCCAGCTCCCGAGACTCCTACAATGAGCAGTTCTTC. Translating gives CASSRDSYNEQFF.

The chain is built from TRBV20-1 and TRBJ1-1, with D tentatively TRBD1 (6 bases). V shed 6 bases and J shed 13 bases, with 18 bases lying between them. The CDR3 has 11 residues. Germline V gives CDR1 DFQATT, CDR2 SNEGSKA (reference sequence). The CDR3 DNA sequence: TGCAGTGCCCTATCAGGGCCAGGGGTTTTCTTT. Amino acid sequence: CSALSGPGVFF.

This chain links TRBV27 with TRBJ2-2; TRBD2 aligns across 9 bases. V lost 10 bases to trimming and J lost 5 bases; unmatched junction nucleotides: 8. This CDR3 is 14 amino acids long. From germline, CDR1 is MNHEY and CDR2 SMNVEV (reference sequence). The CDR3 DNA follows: TGTGCCACAAAGCGGGAGGTGCCGACCGGGGAGCTGTTTTTT. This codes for CATKREVPTGELFF.

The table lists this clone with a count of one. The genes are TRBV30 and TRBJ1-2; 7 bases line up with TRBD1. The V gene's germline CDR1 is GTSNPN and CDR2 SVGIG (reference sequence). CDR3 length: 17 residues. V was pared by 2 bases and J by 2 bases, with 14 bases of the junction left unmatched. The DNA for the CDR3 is TGTGCCTGGAGTAACCTAGTCCGGGACAGTCTGAACTATGGCTACACCTTC. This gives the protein CAWSNLVRDSLNYGYTF.

As DNA, the CDR3 is TGTGCCAGCAGTCAGACAGGGGGCGCGGCCGGGGAGCTGTTTTTT. Residues: CASSQTGGAAGELFF. The chain is built from TRBV7-3 and TRBJ2-2, with 10 bases matching TRBD1. Germline CDR1 SGHTA, CDR2 FQGTGA. The V and J ends lost 6 bases and 6 bases, in that order; junction bases with no gene match: 7. The CDR3 sequence is 15 residues long.

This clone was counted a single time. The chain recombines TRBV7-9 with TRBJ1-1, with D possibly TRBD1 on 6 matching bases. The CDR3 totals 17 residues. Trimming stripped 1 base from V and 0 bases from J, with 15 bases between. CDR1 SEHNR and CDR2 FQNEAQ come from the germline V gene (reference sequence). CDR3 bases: TGTGCCAGCAGCTTAGTAGGGGGGGGGCGTTTGAACACTGAAGCTTTCTTT. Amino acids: CASSLVGGGRLNTEAFF.

The CDR3 nucleotides are TGTGCCAGAAGCTCAAACGCATACCCGGGACAGGGGGATGAAAAACTGTTTTTT. It translates to CARSSNAYPGQGDEKLFF. The chain combines TRBV5-3 with TRBJ1-4, with TRBD1 identical over 11 bases. TRBV5-3 is marked as an open reading frame, function uncertain. V was pared by 3 bases and J by 6 bases, with 13 bases of the junction left unmatched. The CDR3 is 18 residues long.

This CDR3 reads CASGQGHNNQPQHF. The DNA of the CDR3 is TGTGCCAGTGGACAGGGACACAACAATCAGCCCCAGCATTTT. The chain links TRBV18 to TRBJ1-5, with 8 bases matching TRBD1. V trimming: 9 bases; J trimming: 3 bases; junction bases outside the gene matches: 7. The CDR3 loop spans 14 amino acids. Germline V gives CDR1 KGHSH, CDR2 LQKENI. Looking up the rest from reference TRBV18 and TRBJ1-5 gives the full variable domain: NAGVMQNPRHLVRRRGQEARLRCSPMKGHSHVYWYRQLPEEGLKFMVYLQKENIIDESGMPKERFSAEFPKEGPSILRIQQVVRGDSAAYFCASGQGHNNQPQHFGDGTRLSIL.

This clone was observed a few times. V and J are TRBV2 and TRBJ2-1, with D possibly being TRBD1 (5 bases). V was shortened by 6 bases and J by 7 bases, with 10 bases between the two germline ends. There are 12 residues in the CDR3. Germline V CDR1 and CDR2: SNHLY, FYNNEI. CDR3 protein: CASSLDRNEQFF. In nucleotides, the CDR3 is TGTGCCAGCAGCCTAGACAGAAATGAGCAGTTCTTC.

This chain's CDR3 is CASSVGGGTTNTGELFF. DNA for the CDR3: TGTGCCAGCAGCGTGGGGGGAGGGACGACGAACACCGGGGAGCTGTTTTTT. This chain uses TRBV9 with TRBJ2-2; 7 bases line up with TRBD2. Trimming cost V 2 bases and J 0 bases; bases outside gene matches: 7. This CDR3 is 17 amino acids long. The germline V gene has CDR1 SGDLS and CDR2 YYNGEE.

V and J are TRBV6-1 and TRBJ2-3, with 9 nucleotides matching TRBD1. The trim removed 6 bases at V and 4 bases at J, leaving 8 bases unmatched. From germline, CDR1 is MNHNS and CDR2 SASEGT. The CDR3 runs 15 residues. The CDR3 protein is CASRAQGARADTQYF. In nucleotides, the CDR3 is TGTGCCAGCAGGGCACAGGGGGCGAGGGCAGATACGCAGTATTTT.

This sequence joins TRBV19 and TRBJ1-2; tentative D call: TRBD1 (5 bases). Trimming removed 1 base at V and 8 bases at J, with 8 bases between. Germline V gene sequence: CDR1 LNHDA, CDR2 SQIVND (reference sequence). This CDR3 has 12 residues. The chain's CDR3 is CASSIGTGGYTF. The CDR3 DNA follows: TGTGCCAGTAGTATAGGCACAGGAGGCTACACCTTC.

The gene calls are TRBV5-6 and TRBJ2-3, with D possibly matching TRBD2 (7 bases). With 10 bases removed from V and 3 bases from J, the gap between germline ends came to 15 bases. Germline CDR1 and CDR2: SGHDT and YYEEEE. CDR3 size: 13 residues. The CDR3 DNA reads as TGTGCCGGGGGGGACACCTATACAGATACGCAGTATTTT. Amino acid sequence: CAGGDTYTDTQYF.

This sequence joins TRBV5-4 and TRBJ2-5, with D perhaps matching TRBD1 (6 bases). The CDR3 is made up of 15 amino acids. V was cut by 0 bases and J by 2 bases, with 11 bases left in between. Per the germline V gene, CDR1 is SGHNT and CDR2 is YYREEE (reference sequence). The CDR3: CASSLVGQLQETQYF. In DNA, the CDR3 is TGTGCCAGCAGCTTGGTGGGACAATTACAAGAGACCCAGTACTTC.

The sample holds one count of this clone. As DNA, the CDR3 is TGCAGCGTTACCGACAGAGCCTACAATGAGCAGTTCTTC. Protein product: CSVTDRAYNEQFF. This rearrangement joins TRBV29-1 to TRBJ2-1, with D perhaps matching TRBD1 (5 bases). Germline V lookup: CDR1 SQVTM, CDR2 ANQGSEA. Trimming removed 5 bases at V and 2 bases at J, with 10 bases between. The length of the CDR3 is 13 residues.